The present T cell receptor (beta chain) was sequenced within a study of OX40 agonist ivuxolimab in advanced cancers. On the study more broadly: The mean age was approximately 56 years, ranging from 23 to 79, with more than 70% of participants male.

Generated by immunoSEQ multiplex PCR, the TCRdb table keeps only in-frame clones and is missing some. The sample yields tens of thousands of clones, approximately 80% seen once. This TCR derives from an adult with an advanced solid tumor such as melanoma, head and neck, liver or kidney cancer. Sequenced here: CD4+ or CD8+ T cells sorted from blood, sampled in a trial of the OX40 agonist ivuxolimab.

The CDR3 protein is CASKSGRGAGELFF. The CDR3 bases are TGTGCCAGTAAATCTGGGAGAGGTGCCGGGGAGCTGTTTTTT. The rearrangement joins TRBV19 to TRBJ2-2, with D possibly matching TRBD2 (5 bases). The CDR3 extends over 14 amino acids. V was cut by 7 bases and J by 6 bases, with 15 bases left in between. CDR1 LNHDA and CDR2 SQIVND come from the germline V gene (reference sequence). Supplemented by reference TRBV19 and TRBJ2-2, the full variable domain reads DGGITQSPKYLFRKEGQNVTLSCEQNLNHDAMYWYRQDPGQGLRLIYYSQIVNDFQKGDIAEGYSVSREKKESFPLTVTSAQKNPTAFYLCASKSGRGAGELFFGEGSRLTVL.